The entry below gives a single TCR beta chain sequence along with its context. Antigen: not known. These data originate in a study of shared clonotypes between healthy human individuals. Study-wide context: Three CD4 naive, three CD4 memory, two CD8 naive and one CD8 memory plate were used per donor. Study-level points and caveats: Of the naive CD4 clonotypes, around 4.9% were shared across a handful of donors.

There were only Caucasian adults among the donors, and all lived in Nashville, Tennessee. V lost 3 bases and J lost 2, with 2 bases in between. The CDR3 spans 11 residues. Germline V lookup: CDR1 SGHAT, CDR2 FQNNGV. The material for each subset, its genomic DNA, was split evenly across several immunoSEQ plates. Method: immunoSEQ multiplex PCR; TCRdb's copy keeps in-frame clones and lacks some. The table lists around 700,000 clones, approximately 74% of them singletons. This sequence originates from a woman aged 30 to 39 in good health. The J gene is TRBJ2-7, the V gene TRBV11-2; D gene unclear. Specimen: memory CD4+ T cells sorted from blood. Regarding subset: CD45RA-negative fraction. The CDR3 bases are TGTGCCAGCAGCTTCGCCTACGAGCAGTACTTC. It specifies CASSFAYEQYF.